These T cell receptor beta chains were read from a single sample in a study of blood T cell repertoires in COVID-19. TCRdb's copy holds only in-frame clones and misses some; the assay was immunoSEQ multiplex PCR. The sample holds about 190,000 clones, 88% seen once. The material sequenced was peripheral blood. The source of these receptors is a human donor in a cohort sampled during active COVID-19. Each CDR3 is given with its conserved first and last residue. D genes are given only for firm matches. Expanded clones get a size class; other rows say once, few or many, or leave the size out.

DNA: TGTGCCAGCAGCCCCAATTATCCGTGGGCCGGCACAGATACGCAGTATTTT
CDR3: CASSPNYPWAGTDTQYF
size: NA
D: NA
V: TRBV7-2
length: 17
J: TRBJ2-3

DNA: TGCAGTGCTAGTCCACAGGGATTCGGAGAGACCCAGTACTTC
CDR3: CSASPQGFGETQYF
size: NA
D: NA
V: TRBV20-1
length: 14
J: TRBJ2-5

DNA: TGTGCCAGCAGCTGGGGACTAGCGGAAGGGGAGCTGTTTTTT
CDR3: CASSWGLAEGELFF
size: NA
D: TRBD2
V: TRBV7-9
length: 14
J: TRBJ2-2

DNA: TGTGCCAGCAGCAATAGGACTAGCGGGGGAAACAATGAGCAGTTCTTC
CDR3: CASSNRTSGGNNEQFF
size: NA
D: TRBD2
V: TRBV5-4
length: 16
J: TRBJ2-1

DNA: TGTGCCAGCACCAGGGTGAACACCGGGGAGCTGTTTTTT
CDR3: CASTRVNTGELFF
size: NA
D: NA
V: TRBV12-3/TRBV12-4
length: 13
J: TRBJ2-2

DNA: TGTGCCAGCAGTTTAGCGGGAAGCCAAGAGACCCAGTACTTC
CDR3: CASSLAGSQETQYF
size: NA
D: NA
V: TRBV27
length: 14
J: TRBJ2-5

DNA: TGTGCCAGCAGCTTAGAAGGACTAGCGGGGCCTGAAGAGCAGTTCTTC
CDR3: CASSLEGLAGPEEQFF
size: few
D: TRBD2
V: TRBV7-6
length: 16
J: TRBJ2-1

DNA: TGCAGCGTCGTGGCAGGGTGGGAGCAGTACTTC
CDR3: CSVVAGWEQYF
size: NA
D: NA
V: TRBV29-1
length: 11
J: TRBJ2-7

DNA: TGTGCCAGCAGGCACAGGGACTATAATTCACCCCTCCACTTT
CDR3: CASRHRDYNSPLHF
size: NA
D: NA
V: TRBV6-5
length: 14
J: TRBJ1-6

DNA: TGTGCCAGTAGTATCCGGGACAGGGGTCTAGCGGGAGTGTTATACAATGAGCAGTTCTTC
CDR3: CASSIRDRGLAGVLYNEQFF
size: NA
D: NA
V: TRBV19
length: 20
J: TRBJ2-1

DNA: TGTGCCAGCAGCGAAGGCAGGGTATATGAGCAGTTCTTC
CDR3: CASSEGRVYEQFF
size: NA
D: NA
V: TRBV11-2
length: 13
J: TRBJ2-1

DNA: TGTGCCAGTAGTATCACCGGGACAAACAATCAGCCCCAGCATTTT
CDR3: CASSITGTNNQPQHF
size: NA
D: NA
V: TRBV19
length: 15
J: TRBJ1-5

DNA: TGTGCCAGCAGCAAGACTACAGGGAAAGAGACCCAGTACTTC
CDR3: CASSKTTGKETQYF
size: NA
D: NA
V: TRBV3-1/TRBV3-2
length: 14
J: TRBJ2-5

DNA: TGTGCCAGCAGCCAGGAGGCGGGCCCGATCGTATACAATGAGCAGTTCTTC
CDR3: CASSQEAGPIVYNEQFF
size: NA
D: NA
V: TRBV5-8
length: 17
J: TRBJ2-1

DNA: TGTGCCAGTAGAAAAAGACAGGGTCGGTACGAGCAGTACTTC
CDR3: CASRKRQGRYEQYF
size: NA
D: TRBD1
V: TRBV19
length: 14
J: TRBJ2-7

DNA: TGTGCCAGCAGTGAACAGGGGACGAGCAATGAGCAGTTCTTC
CDR3: CASSEQGTSNEQFF
size: NA
D: TRBD1
V: TRBV27
length: 14
J: TRBJ2-1

DNA: TGTGCCAGCAGTTACCTCGGGATCTACGAGCAGTACTTC
CDR3: CASSYLGIYEQYF
size: NA
D: NA
V: TRBV6-6
length: 13
J: TRBJ2-7

DNA: TGCGCCAGCAGTGAACTGGCGGGGGCTAGCACAGATACGCAGTATTTT
CDR3: CASSELAGASTDTQYF
size: NA
D: NA
V: TRBV10-1
length: 16
J: TRBJ2-3

DNA: TGTGCCAGCAGCTCAAAAACAGAACAGGTCACAGATACGCAGTATTTT
CDR3: CASSSKTEQVTDTQYF
size: NA
D: NA
V: TRBV5-4
length: 16
J: TRBJ2-3

DNA: TGTGCCAGCAGTTACAGTAGTAACCTCTGGGAGACCCAGTACTTC
CDR3: CASSYSSNLWETQYF
size: NA
D: NA
V: TRBV6-5
length: 15
J: TRBJ2-5

DNA: TGTGCCTGCGGGGATTCTGGAAACACCATATATTTT
CDR3: CACGDSGNTIYF
size: NA
D: NA
V: TRBV30
length: 12
J: TRBJ1-3

DNA: TGCGCCAGCAGCGCCCAGACCGGGACCCTGGAGGGTTACGAGCAGTACTTC
CDR3: CASSAQTGTLEGYEQYF
size: NA
D: NA
V: TRBV5-1
length: 17
J: TRBJ2-7

DNA: TGTGCCAGCAGTTACTCCTCAGGGGTTTATGGTCAGCCCCAGCATTTT
CDR3: CASSYSSGVYGQPQHF
size: NA
D: NA
V: TRBV6-2/TRBV6-3
length: 16
J: TRBJ1-5

DNA: TGTGCCAGCAGTATAACAGGGAGCGGGGAGCTGTTTTTT
CDR3: CASSITGSGELFF
size: NA
D: NA
V: TRBV12-3/TRBV12-4
length: 13
J: TRBJ2-2

DNA: TGTGCCAGCAGCCAAGGGGGCATGTCCGATGGCTACACCTTC
CDR3: CASSQGGMSDGYTF
size: NA
D: NA
V: TRBV3-1/TRBV3-2
length: 14
J: TRBJ1-2

DNA: TGTGCCAGCAGGCAACCACCGGGAACTATCTCTGGAAACACCATATATTTT
CDR3: CASRQPPGTISGNTIYF
size: NA
D: NA
V: TRBV28
length: 17
J: TRBJ1-3

DNA: TGTGCCAGCAATATTCAGGGTCCTAAGGACTACGAGCAGTACTTC
CDR3: CASNIQGPKDYEQYF
size: once
D: NA
V: TRBV2
length: 15
J: TRBJ2-7

DNA: TGTGCCAGCAGCTTGGGGGGGGGAAGATCCTACAATGAGCAGTTCTTC
CDR3: CASSLGGGRSYNEQFF
size: NA
D: TRBD2
V: TRBV5-4
length: 16
J: TRBJ2-1

DNA: TGTGCCAGCAGCTTAGACGGGGGGGCTCGCCGGAATGAGCAGTTCTTC
CDR3: CASSLDGGARRNEQFF
size: NA
D: TRBD2
V: TRBV7-9
length: 16
J: TRBJ2-1

DNA: TGTGCCAGCAGTAACAGGGGGGCTGGGAGCTCACCCCTCCACTTT
CDR3: CASSNRGAGSSPLHF
size: NA
D: TRBD1
V: TRBV6-2/TRBV6-3
length: 15
J: TRBJ1-6

DNA: TGTGCCAGCAGTCTCGGAGAGGTAGATACGCAGTATTTT
CDR3: CASSLGEVDTQYF
size: NA
D: NA
V: TRBV12-3/TRBV12-4
length: 13
J: TRBJ2-3

DNA: TGCGCCAGCAGCCAAGGCCGCGGGAGTTGGAATGAGCAGTTCTTC
CDR3: CASSQGRGSWNEQFF
size: NA
D: TRBD2
V: TRBV4-3
length: 15
J: TRBJ2-1

DNA: TGTGCCAGCAGCTCTCTTAGCGGGCCCACCGGGGAGCTGTTTTTT
CDR3: CASSSLSGPTGELFF
size: NA
D: TRBD2
V: TRBV5-4
length: 15
J: TRBJ2-2

DNA: TGTGCCAGCAGTGAAGGTCGTACTAGCACCTACGAGCAGTACTTC
CDR3: CASSEGRTSTYEQYF
size: NA
D: NA
V: TRBV2
length: 15
J: TRBJ2-7

DNA: TGTGCCAGCAGCTTAGGAGGGGGATACACCGGGGAGCTGTTTTTT
CDR3: CASSLGGGYTGELFF
size: NA
D: NA
V: TRBV11-2
length: 15
J: TRBJ2-2

DNA: TGTGCCAGTAGTAGGACACCCTCCTACTACGAGCAGTACTTC
CDR3: CASSRTPSYYEQYF
size: NA
D: NA
V: TRBV19
length: 14
J: TRBJ2-7

DNA: TGCGCCAGCAGCCAAGATGGTGGGGAGTCCTCCTATGGCTACACCTTC
CDR3: CASSQDGGESSYGYTF
size: NA
D: NA
V: TRBV4-3
length: 16
J: TRBJ1-2

DNA: TGTGCCAGCAGTTACGACGGGGGGAGGAGCACAGATACGCAGTATTTT
CDR3: CASSYDGGRSTDTQYF
size: NA
D: TRBD2
V: TRBV6-2/TRBV6-3
length: 16
J: TRBJ2-3

DNA: TGTGCCAGCAGTTACGCCCAGAACACAGATACGCAGTATTTT
CDR3: CASSYAQNTDTQYF
size: few
D: NA
V: TRBV6-6
length: 14
J: TRBJ2-3

DNA: TGTGCCAGCAGCTTCCGGGACAACTACGAGCAGTACTTC
CDR3: CASSFRDNYEQYF
size: once
D: NA
V: TRBV7-2
length: 13
J: TRBJ2-7

DNA: TGTGCCAGCAGTTTAAGGCGAAAGGGAATGCGGGACAGCGGGTTCCGAGATGGCTACACCTTC
CDR3: CASSLRRKGMRDSGFRDGYTF
size: NA
D: TRBD1
V: TRBV27
length: 21
J: TRBJ1-2

DNA: TGCGCCAGCAGTGAGTCGGGGCAGGGGCTTCTATGGGTAGGGTCCTACGAGCAGTACTTC
CDR3: CASSESGQGLLWVGSYEQYF
size: NA
D: NA
V: TRBV10-1
length: 20
J: TRBJ2-7

DNA: TGCGCCAGCAGCCAGGCAGGTGGGAGTAACTATGGCTACACCTTC
CDR3: CASSQAGGSNYGYTF
size: once
D: NA
V: TRBV4-3
length: 15
J: TRBJ1-2